This T cell receptor beta chain was recorded in a study of somatic mutations in cytotoxic T cells in rheumatoid arthritis. Remarks on this clone: The antigen is undetermined.

The study, taken as a whole, reports: Age-matched healthy controls and rheumatoid arthritis patients had CD8+ T-cell clonality that did not differ significantly. Slight underrepresentation of TRBV07 in rheumatoid arthritis patients was not adjusted for multiple comparisons. Healthy controls showed no age-related rise in CD8+ clonality, whereas rheumatoid arthritis patients did. The top CD8+ clone topped 20% of CD8+ cells in about an eighth of the roughly 65 patients.

This table comes from immunoSEQ multiplex PCR, and its TCRdb copy is limited to in-frame clones, with some not included. Of approximately 12,000 clones listed, about 83% are singletons. CDR3 length: 15 residues. Deletions cut 9 bases from V and 5 bases from J, with 22 bases between. CDR1 is LNHDA, CDR2 SQIVND, per germline (reference sequence). The TCR sequence derives from an adult with rheumatoid arthritis. The sequenced material came from CD8+ T cells sorted from blood. V and J are TRBV19 and TRBJ1-1, with D maybe TRBD1 (6 bases). CDR3 protein: CASRPRTESGTEAFF. The CDR3 DNA reads as TGTGCCAGCCGACCCCGGACAGAATCGGGGACTGAAGCTTTCTTT.